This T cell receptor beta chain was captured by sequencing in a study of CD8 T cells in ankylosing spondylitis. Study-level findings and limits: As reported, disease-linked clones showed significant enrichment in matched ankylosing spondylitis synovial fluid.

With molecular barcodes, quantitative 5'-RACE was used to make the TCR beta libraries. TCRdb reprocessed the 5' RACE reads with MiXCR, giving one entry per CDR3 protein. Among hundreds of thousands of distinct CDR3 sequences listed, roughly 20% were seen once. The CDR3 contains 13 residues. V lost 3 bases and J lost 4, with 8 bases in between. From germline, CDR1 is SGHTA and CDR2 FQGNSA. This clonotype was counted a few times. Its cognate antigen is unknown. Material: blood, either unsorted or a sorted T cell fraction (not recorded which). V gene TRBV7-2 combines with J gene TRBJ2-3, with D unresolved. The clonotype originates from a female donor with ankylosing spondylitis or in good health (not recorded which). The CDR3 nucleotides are TGTGCCAGCAGCTTGGGCGGCTCAGATACGCAGTATTTT. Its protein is CASSLGGSDTQYF.